Here is one T cell receptor beta chain with its context. This clonotype has a count of ten or more. The antigen it binds to is not known. No qualities accompany the bases; no much larger clone lies one base away. TCR beta CDR3 regions were amplified from RNA transcripts. A first-round RT-PCR of the TCR CDR3 used the HTBI primer set with the Qiagen OneStep RT-PCR kit. Libraries were constructed in a second round of multiplex PCR, after which size selection and purification were performed. The libraries were sequenced on an Illumina HiSeq2000 using paired-end 100 bp reads. In the paper's pipeline: Raw data were processed with SOAPnuke, discarding reads with adapters, uncalled bases, mean Phred below 15, or no exact constant-primer or identifier match. COPE v1.2.5 was used to merge the high-quality paired reads, and each unique nucleotide sequence was defined as a clonotype. MiTCR v1.1 was used to align clonotypes to the IMGT TRBV, TRBD and TRBJ reference segments. The analysis was restricted to V-J combinations with a frequency above 0.0001, which together covered 99.2% of the repertoires. The TCS score was defined as the ratio of F50 (clonal expansion) to E x V (chaos), calculated using BLOSUM62-based TCRdist between CDR3 peptides within each V-J. Welch's t-statistics and random forest reduced 514 V-J features to 10 to 15, which were used in a naive Bayes classifier (R e1071). The raw public reads went through TCRdb reprocessing: fastp at Q25, MiXCR clone calling, in-frame beta chains kept. When rows share a CDR3 protein, they turn into one entry using the most common DNA and genes. TCRdb's processing, not the study's, gives the V and J calls here. Across this sample there are 350,000 to 400,000 distinct CDR3 sequences, with less than 20% seen only once. The biggest ten clones account for 35% to 50% of the sample.

In the ophthalmopathy patients, disease was moderately to severely active, with a Clinical Activity Score of 3 or more, a NOSPECS grade of 4 or more, and a duration of less than 3 months. Patients with uncontrolled infections, other autoimmune diseases, pregnancy or lactation were excluded. Clinical symptoms, serum thyroxine and TRAb, thyroid ultrasound, and orbital computed tomography formed the basis for the diagnoses. Ficoll-Paque density gradient centrifugation was used to isolate PBMCs from 10 ml of fresh peripheral blood. Trizol reagent was used to extract total RNA, and RNA quality was then checked on an Agilent 2100 Bioanalyzer. The entry originates in a study of T cells in Graves' hyperthyroidism and ophthalmopathy (dated by TCRdb to the late 2010s). With regard to the full study: Peripheral blood was collected at initial diagnosis, before any treatment. TCR V-J signatures able to tell the groups apart were searched for in a discovery cohort of more than 90 patients, of whom around 42 had Graves' ophthalmopathy and roughly 59 had stable Graves' hyperthyroidism. Prospective prediction of ophthalmopathy was tested in an independent validation cohort consisting of fewer than 20 hyperthyroidism patients and some 15 patients who later progressed to ophthalmopathy. For training and testing, the 100 or so patients in the discovery cohort were randomly divided in a 7:3 ratio. The study also compared thyroid tissue and blood T-cell repertoires from about six Graves' hyperthyroidism patients. Once sampling was done, hyperthyroidism patients were given methimazole at a starting dose of 30 mg daily, whereas ophthalmopathy patients were given high-dose intravenous methylprednisolone. According to the paper, TCR Vbeta CDR3 sequencing was carried out on about 140 peripheral blood samples, which came from about 45 ophthalmopathy, roughly 75 hyperthyroidism and approximately 17 progressor patients. Overall results and qualifications from the work: No statistical method was used to fix the sample size in advance, and group allocation was not hidden from the investigators. A 13 V-J signature model separated ophthalmopathy from stable hyperthyroidism, with approximately 86% sensitivity and 81.08% specificity in cross-validation and 80%/75% in testing. During validation, the model predicted progression to ophthalmopathy a median of approximately 6 months ahead of onset, with approximately 70% sensitivity and around 73% specificity. Blood samples also contained most of the expanded thyroid clonotypes (frequency above 0.001), which suggests that blood repertoires may reflect thyroid immune responses.

The CDR3 covers 13 residues, taking in both the cysteine and the phenylalanine. Of the read, only the CDR3 DNA is kept; its 39 bases are in frame from base 1. At the junction V is shortened by 1 base and J by 9 bases, with 10 bases in between. As encoded in the germline V gene, CDR1 is SGHAT while CDR2 is FQNNGV. The V gene is TRBV11-2 and the J gene is TRBJ2-1; 6 matching bases give a weak D call of TRBD1. The clonotype was recovered from a man younger than 30 with Graves' ophthalmopathy. The source material was blood. The DNA reads TGTGCCAGCAGCTTAGCCTCAGGGGCTGAGCAGTTCTTC. Translated, it reads CASSLASGAEQFF.